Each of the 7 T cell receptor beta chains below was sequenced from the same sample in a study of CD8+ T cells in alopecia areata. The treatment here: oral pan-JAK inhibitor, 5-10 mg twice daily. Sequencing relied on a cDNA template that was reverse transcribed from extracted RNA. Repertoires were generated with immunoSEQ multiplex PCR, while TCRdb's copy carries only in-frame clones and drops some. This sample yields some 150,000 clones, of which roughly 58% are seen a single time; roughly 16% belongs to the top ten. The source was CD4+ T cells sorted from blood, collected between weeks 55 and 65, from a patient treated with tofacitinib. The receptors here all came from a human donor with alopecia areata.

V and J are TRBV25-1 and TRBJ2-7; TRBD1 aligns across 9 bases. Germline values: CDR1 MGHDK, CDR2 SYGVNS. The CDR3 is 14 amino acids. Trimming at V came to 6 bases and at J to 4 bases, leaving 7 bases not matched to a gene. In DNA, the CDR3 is TGTGCCAGCAGCCATGGACAGGGGACGTACGAGCAGTACTTC. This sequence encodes CASSHGQGTYEQYF.

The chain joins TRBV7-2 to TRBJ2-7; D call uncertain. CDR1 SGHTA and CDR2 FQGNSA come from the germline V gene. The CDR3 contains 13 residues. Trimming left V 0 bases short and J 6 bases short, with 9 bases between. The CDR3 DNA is TGTGCCAGCAGCTTAGCTACCCGTTCCGAGCAGTACTTC. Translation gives CASSLATRSEQYF.

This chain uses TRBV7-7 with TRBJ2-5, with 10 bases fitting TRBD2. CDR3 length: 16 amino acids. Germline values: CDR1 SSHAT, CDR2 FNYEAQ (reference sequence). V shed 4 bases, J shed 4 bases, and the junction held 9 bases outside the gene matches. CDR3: CASSSASSGGGETQYF. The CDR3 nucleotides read TGTGCCAGCAGCTCAGCCAGCAGCGGGGGGGGAGAGACCCAGTACTTC. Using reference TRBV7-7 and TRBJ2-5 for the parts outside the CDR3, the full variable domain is GAGVSQSPRYKVTKRGQDVTLRCDPISSHATLYWYQQALGQGPEFLTYFNYEAQPDKSGLPSDRFSAERPEGSISTLTIQRTEQRDSAMYRCASSSASSGGGETQYFGPGTRLLVL.

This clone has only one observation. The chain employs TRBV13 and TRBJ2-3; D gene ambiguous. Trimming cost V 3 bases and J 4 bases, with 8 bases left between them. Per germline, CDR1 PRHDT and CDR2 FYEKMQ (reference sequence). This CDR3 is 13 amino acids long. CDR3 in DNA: TGTGCCAGCAGCTTGGTAGTCTCAGATACGCAGTATTTT. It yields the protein CASSLVVSDTQYF. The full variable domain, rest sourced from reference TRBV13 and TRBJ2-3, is AAGVIQSPRHLIKEKRETATLKCYPIPRHDTVYWYQQGPGQDPQFLISFYEKMQSDKGSIPDRFSAQQFSDYHSELNMSSLELGDSALYFCASSLVVSDTQYFGPGTRLTVL.

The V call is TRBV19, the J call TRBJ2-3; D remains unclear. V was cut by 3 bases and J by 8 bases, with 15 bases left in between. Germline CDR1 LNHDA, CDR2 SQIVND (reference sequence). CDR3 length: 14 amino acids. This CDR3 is CASSMGTGYGTQYF. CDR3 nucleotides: TGTGCCAGTAGTATGGGCACTGGGTACGGTACGCAGTATTTT.

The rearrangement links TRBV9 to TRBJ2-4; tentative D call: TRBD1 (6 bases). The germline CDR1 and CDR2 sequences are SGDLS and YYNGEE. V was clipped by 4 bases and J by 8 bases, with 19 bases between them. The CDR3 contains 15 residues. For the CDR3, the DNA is TGTGCCAGCAGCCCCACGCCAGGGGAATCGTACATTCAGTACTTC. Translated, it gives CASSPTPGESYIQYF.

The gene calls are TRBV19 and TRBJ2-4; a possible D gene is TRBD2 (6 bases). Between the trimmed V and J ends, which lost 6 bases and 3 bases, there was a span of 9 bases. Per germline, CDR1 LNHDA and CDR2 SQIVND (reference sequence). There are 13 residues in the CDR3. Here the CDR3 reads CASSTGSKNIQYF. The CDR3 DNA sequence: TGTGCCAGTAGCACCGGGAGCAAAAACATTCAGTACTTC.